The 14 T cell receptor beta chains reported below all come from one sample, sequenced in a study of OX40 agonist ivuxolimab in advanced cancers. Measured with immunoSEQ multiplex PCR; TCRdb has only the in-frame clones, and not every one. The data hold approximately 90,000 clones, with about 89% observed a single time. The material sequenced was CD4+ or CD8+ T cells sorted from blood, taken in a trial of the OX40 agonist ivuxolimab. The receptors come from an adult with an advanced solid tumor such as melanoma, head and neck, liver or kidney cancer.

The chain employs TRBV18 and TRBJ2-7, with a tentative D call TRBD1 (7 bases). Germline CDR1 and CDR2: KGHSH and LQKENI. Trimming cost V 3 bases and J 3 bases, with 15 bases left between them. CDR3 length equals 15 residues. Written as DNA, the CDR3 is TGTGCCAGCTCACCTCAGGGGGGACTTTACTACGAGCAGTACTTC. Translation: CASSPQGGLYYEQYF.

This chain uses TRBV7-8 with TRBJ1-6; D is perhaps TRBD1 (6 bases). CDR1 and CDR2 from the germline V gene are SGHVS and FQNEAQ. Trimming took 4 bases from V and 5 from J, leaving 21 bases between them. The CDR3 has 18 amino acids. DNA for the CDR3: TGTGCCAGCAGCTCACAGGGAGGGGCGCCCCTTAATAATTCACCCCTCCACTTT. It specifies CASSSQGGAPLNNSPLHF.

V and J are TRBV27 and TRBJ2-1; D is unresolved. CDR1 and CDR2 from the germline V gene are MNHEY and SMNVEV (reference sequence). This CDR3 is 11 amino acids long. Trimming left V 2 bases short and J 8 bases short, with 4 bases between. In DNA, the CDR3 is TGTGCCAGCAGTTTACTTGATGAGCAGTTCTTC. Amino acids: CASSLLDEQFF.

This clone was recorded once. The gene calls are TRBV6-1 and TRBJ2-7; 7 positions match TRBD2. CDR1 and CDR2 from the germline V gene are MNHNS and SASEGT. With V trimmed by 5 bases and J by 7 bases, 8 bases remained unmatched. The CDR3 length is 13 residues. CDR3 in DNA: TGTGCCAGCAGTTTACTAGCGTCTGAAGAGCAGTACTTC. Translating it yields CASSLLASEEQYF.

The chain employs TRBV30 and TRBJ2-3; weak D call: TRBD2 (6 bases). V was clipped by 5 bases and J by 1 base, with 19 bases between them. CDR3 length equals 16 residues. Germline CDR1 is GTSNPN and CDR2 is SVGIG (reference sequence). CDR3 loop: CAWEIGRGLGTDTQYF. CDR3 in DNA: TGTGCCTGGGAAATTGGTCGGGGGTTGGGCACAGATACGCAGTATTTT.

The chain links TRBV18 to TRBJ2-3; D gene uncertain. Germline V lookup: CDR1 KGHSH, CDR2 LQKENI. The ends were cut back, 0 bases at V and 1 base at J, with 2 bases in the middle. CDR3 length: 13 amino acids. The CDR3 here is CASSPPGTDTQYF. CDR3 bases: TGTGCCAGCTCACCACCGGGCACAGATACGCAGTATTTT.

The chain recombines TRBV27 with TRBJ1-2, with TRBD1 matching 10 bases. The CDR3 contains 16 residues. Per the germline V gene, CDR1 is MNHEY and CDR2 is SMNVEV (reference sequence). J lost 4 bases, V lost 4 bases, and 9 bases had no gene match. CDR3 sequence reads: CASSYSGTGEVYGYTF. As DNA, the CDR3 is TGTGCCAGCAGTTATTCGGGGACAGGGGAAGTCTATGGCTACACCTTC.

V and J are TRBV5-1 and TRBJ1-1, with D maybe TRBD1 (6 bases). Germline CDR1 is SGHRS and CDR2 is YFSETQ. The CDR3 runs 14 residues. The V end lost 0 bases, the J end lost 3 bases, and 9 bases lay between the germline ends. The CDR3 nucleotides are TGCGCCAGCAGCTTGGGCCAGGGGTACACTGAAGCTTTCTTT. It encodes CASSLGQGYTEAFF.

This CDR3 is CASSLAPDREIYGYTF. The CDR3 region has the DNA TGCGCCAGCAGCTTGGCTCCGGACAGGGAGATCTATGGCTACACCTTC. The chain has TRBV5-1 and TRBJ1-2; 8 positions agree with TRBD1. The CDR3 sequence is 16 residues long. The germline V gene encodes CDR1 SGHRS and CDR2 YFSETQ. V lost 0 bases, J lost 4 bases, and 8 bases stayed unmatched.

The chain employs TRBV19 and TRBJ2-4, with D possibly matching TRBD2 (5 bases). Trimming shortened V by 3 bases and J by 6 bases, and 12 bases separated the two germline ends. Germline lookup yields CDR1 LNHDA and CDR2 SQIVND (reference sequence). The CDR3 has 14 amino acids. CDR3 nucleotide sequence: TGTGCCAGTAGTATCGGGATCCCAACAAACATTCAGTACTTC. Amino acids: CASSIGIPTNIQYF.

This clone appeared once. The V call is TRBV30, the J call TRBJ2-7; TRBD2 aligns across 7 bases. The germline V gene encodes CDR1 GTSNPN and CDR2 SVGIG (reference sequence). With 5 bases clipped from V and 0 bases from J, the junction kept 4 bases outside the gene matches. This CDR3 contains 13 residues. This CDR3 is CAWSRGSSYEQYF. The CDR3 DNA sequence: TGTGCCTGGTCTCGCGGGAGCTCCTACGAGCAGTACTTC.

V is TRBV6-6 and J is TRBJ1-2, with no clear D. This CDR3 has 13 amino acids. CDR1 is MNHNY, CDR2 SVGAGI, per germline (reference sequence). The germline V and J ends were trimmed by 7 bases and 5 bases, with 14 bases remaining between them. Written as DNA, the CDR3 is TGTGCCAGCAAATCCACTGGTGTTTATGGCTACACCTTC. It yields the protein CASKSTGVYGYTF.

This clone was recorded once. CDR3 residues: CARDTDLIGADTQYF. In DNA, the CDR3 is TGTGCCAGAGATACAGACCTCATTGGGGCAGATACGCAGTATTTT. The chain combines TRBV2 with TRBJ2-3; D is uncertain. Trimming pared 9 bases from V and 4 bases from J, leaving 20 bases between. This CDR3 is 15 amino acids long. Germline V gene data show CDR1 as SNHLY and CDR2 as FYNNEI.

V is TRBV28 and J is TRBJ2-7; D ambiguous. Trimming took 6 bases from V and 2 from J, leaving 23 bases between them. The germline V gene encodes CDR1 MDHEN and CDR2 SYDVKM. This CDR3 contains 17 residues. The CDR3 protein is CASSLSLTPARTYEQYF. The CDR3 DNA is TGTGCCAGCAGCCTTTCTTTGACTCCAGCGCGCACCTACGAGCAGTACTTC.